The 13 T cell receptor beta chains reported below all come from one sample, sequenced in a study of post-analysis software for immune sequencing data (dated by TCRdb to 2014 to 2015). The paper's findings and limits, for the study overall: Significantly higher frequencies in patients than in controls were found for about five TRBV segments, including TRBV5-6, TRBV5-1 and TRBV20-1.

Libraries came from PCR. Sequenced on an Illumina HiSeq 2500. Unique molecular identifiers were incorporated into TCR beta cDNA libraries to reduce PCR and sequencing biases. In TCRdb, the public reads were trimmed at Q25 with fastp and aligned with MiXCR, with productive beta chains retained. Records with the same CDR3 protein are collapsed into one entry carrying the most frequent genes and DNA. This sample has about 460,000 distinct CDR3 sequences in its table, and over 35% of those were observed once. About 12% of the sample belongs to the ten largest clones. Their antigens remain unidentified. Sequenced input: blood. All receptors derive from a girl aged 10-17 years with multiple sclerosis.

On this clonotype: Germline and junction disagree at one end, which may indicate a read error. This chain connects TRBV10-3 to TRBJ2-7; TRBD1 matches 10 bases. This CDR3 is 14 amino acids long. CDR1 is ENHRY and CDR2 is SYGVKD in the germline V gene. The CDR3 loop reads CAVSEGTGADEQYF. The CDR3 DNA reads TGTGCCGTCAGTGAGGGGACAGGGGCGGATGAGCAGTACTTC.

The chain combines TRBV12-3 or TRBV12-4 with TRBJ2-3; D unresolved. V lost 3 bases and J lost 4, with 20 bases in between. The CDR3 totals 17 residues. CDR3 coding DNA: TGTGCCAGCAGTTTTGGTCCAAGCAAAAGGAGCGCAGATACGCAGTATTTT. Translation gives CASSFGPSKRSADTQYF.

The V and J genes are TRBV15 and TRBJ2-7; D perhaps matches TRBD1 (5 bases). Gene TRBJ2-1 matches the end of the DNA better, so the J call may be wrong. CDR1 and CDR2 from the germline V gene are LNHNV and YYDKDF (reference sequence). The CDR3 loop spans 13 amino acids. CDR3 loop: CATSRTADYEQFF. Written as DNA, the CDR3 is TGTGCCACCAGCAGGACAGCCGATTACGAGCAGTTCTTC.

This clonotype was detected only a few times. The V call is TRBV20-1, the J call TRBJ2-3; TRBD1 matches at 12 bases. Trimming cost V 0 bases and J 5 bases; bases outside gene matches: 6. Germline CDR1 and CDR2: DFQATT and SNEGSKA (reference sequence). The CDR3 runs to 16 residues. The CDR3 reads CSAREWDRGHQDTQYF. Written as DNA, the CDR3 is TGCAGTGCTAGAGAATGGGACAGGGGGCATCAAGATACGCAGTATTTT.

This clonotype was counted a few times. CDR3 loop: CSARGGLVEGTQYF. The DNA for the CDR3 is TGCAGTGCTAGAGGGGGACTAGTCGAGGGGACCCAGTACTTC. V and J are TRBV20-1 and TRBJ2-5; 8 bases line up with TRBD2. The V gene's germline CDR1 is DFQATT and CDR2 SNEGSKA (reference sequence). Unmatched junction bases numbered 8, after V lost 1 base and J lost 7 bases. The CDR3 is 14 amino acids.

This clonotype was seen only once. The chain combines TRBV10-3 with TRBJ2-1, with D perhaps TRBD2 (5 bases). Germline loops: CDR1 ENHRY, CDR2 SYGVKD. The CDR3 contains 13 residues. Trimming left V 7 bases short and J 4 bases short, with 11 bases between. The CDR3 loop is CAINEGRYNEQFF. Written as DNA, the CDR3 is TGTGCCATCAACGAGGGCCGTTACAATGAGCAGTTCTTC.

This chain links TRBV5-1 with TRBJ2-1; 9 nucleotides agree with TRBD1. The germline gives CDR1 SGHRS, CDR2 YFSETQ. Germline trimming cut 4 bases from V and 8 bases from J; bases unmatched to any gene: 10. The CDR3 has 15 residues. The CDR3 region has the DNA TGCGCCAGCAGCCCCTTGGGACAGGGTGTCGATGAGCAGTTCTTC. Its translation: CASSPLGQGVDEQFF.

The DNA of the CDR3 is TGTGCCAGCAGCCTCCCGGGCCTCCTGGCCAAAAACATTCAGTACTTC. It is translated as CASSLPGLLAKNIQYF. The J gene is TRBJ2-4, the V gene TRBV7-2, with unresolved D. Germline CDR1 SGHTA, CDR2 FQGNSA. This CDR3 spans 16 amino acids. The germline V and J ends were trimmed by 5 bases and 1 base, with 15 bases remaining between them.

This clonotype was picked up a small number of times. The chain is built from TRBV20-1 and TRBJ2-1; 12 bases are shared with TRBD2. Germline V gene sequence: CDR1 DFQATT, CDR2 SNEGSKA (reference sequence). V trimming: 2 bases; J trimming: 4 bases; junction bases outside the gene matches: 3. The CDR3 consists of 15 residues. Here the CDR3 reads CSARHGTSGYNEQFF. DNA for the CDR3: TGCAGTGCTAGACATGGGACTAGCGGGTACAATGAGCAGTTCTTC.

The gene calls are TRBV6-2 or TRBV6-3 and TRBJ2-5; 8 bases are a match to TRBD1. The assigned J gene may be wrong: the sequence end matches TRBJ2-7 better. The CDR3 loop spans 13 amino acids. Germline-derived CDR1 and CDR2 are MNHEY and SVGEGT. The DNA of the CDR3 is TGTGCCAGCAAACTCAGGGGGCTGTGCGAGCAGTACTTC. Encoded protein: CASKLRGLCEQYF.

The chain couples TRBV14 to TRBJ1-1; the D is unclear. V was shortened by 4 bases and J by 5 bases, with 11 bases between the two germline ends. Germline V lookup: CDR1 SGHDN, CDR2 FVKESK. The CDR3 spans 13 residues. CDR3: CASSLQRRTEAFF. The CDR3 coding sequence is TGTGCCAGCAGCCTTCAGCGGCGGACTGAAGCTTTCTTT.

This clonotype has a handful of counts. The rearrangement links TRBV20-1 to TRBJ2-3, with 14 bases lining up with TRBD2. This CDR3 has 16 residues. J gave up 0 bases and V 5 bases, and 4 bases lay outside the gene matches. Germline loops: CDR1 DFQATT, CDR2 SNEGSKA (reference sequence). The CDR3, as DNA: TGCAGTGCTTCGGGACTAGCGGGGGTGAGCACAGATACGCAGTATTTT. This sequence encodes CSASGLAGVSTDTQYF.

This clonotype was observed a few times. The chain joins TRBV27 to TRBJ2-7; 7 positions match TRBD2. CDR1 and CDR2 from the germline V gene are MNHEY and SMNVEV (reference sequence). V gave up 7 bases and J gave up 0 bases; unmatched junction bases: 6. The CDR3 extends over 14 amino acids. This CDR3 is CASIGRERSYEQYF. The CDR3 DNA is TGTGCCAGCATTGGGAGGGAGCGCTCCTACGAGCAGTACTTC.